This T cell receptor beta chain was sequenced in a study of T cells expressing NK-cell markers. Points from the study as a whole: Nothing established the HCMV specificity of expanded NKG2C+ T cell clones. For four donors, these clonotypes were likewise the leading ones in the CD3+CD56-NKG2C+ fraction.

As concerns this clonotype: Its specificity is unknown.

TCRdb re-called the 5' RACE reads; one entry per CDR3 protein, DNA not given. Here the sample table reports roughly 180,000 distinct CDR3 sequences. The TCR originated in a woman between 18 and 70 years old in good health. The specimen sequenced was blood T cells: a sorted CD56 or NKG2C T cell subset, CD4+ or CD8+ T cells, or bulk PBMC T cells (not recorded which).

This CDR3 reads CASRRNQPQHF. The chain combines TRBV5-1 with TRBJ1-5. The CDR3 runs to 11 residues. Germline CDR1 is SGHRS and CDR2 is YFSETQ.